The rows below give T cell receptor beta chains drawn from one sample of a study of T cells in Graves' hyperthyroidism and ophthalmopathy. TCRdb re-called the multiplex PCR reads with MiXCR, one entry per CDR3 protein. The table lists a few hundred thousand distinct CDR3 sequences, approximately 15% of them singletons. Sequencing was performed on blood. These receptors all come from a woman aged 55-75 years with Graves' ophthalmopathy. Both conserved end residues are part of each CDR3. The D gene is left open where the match is weak. Clone size is given for some rows only: seen once, a few or many times, or a class if the clone is expanded.

>TRBJ1-1|.|few|TRBV7-9
CASSNRVTAFF
TGTGCCAGCAGCAACAGGGTAACGGCTTTCTTT
>TRBJ1-2|TRBD1|.|TRBV10-2
CASSDRGRMDGYTF
TGCGCCAGCTCCGACAGGGGGCGCATGGATGGCTACACCTTC
>TRBJ2-5|TRBD1|.|TRBV7-9
CASSPGTEEQETQYF
TGTGCCAGCAGCCCCGGGACAGAGGAGCAAGAGACCCAGTACTTC
>TRBJ1-2|.|few|TRBV4-3
CASSQDSDRFNYGYTF
TGCGCCAGCAGCCAAGATTCGGACAGATTTAACTATGGCTACACCTTC
>TRBJ1-6|.|.|TRBV20-1
CSARDKGAGRGYNSPLHF
TGCAGTGCTAGAGATAAAGGGGCAGGGAGGGGTTATAATTCACCCCTCCACTTT
>TRBJ1-2|.|.|TRBV5-1
CASSLYRTSFGSFEAGREGYGYTF
TGCGCCAGCAGCCTTTACCGGACGTCCTTTGGGTCTTTCGAAGCGGGGCGAGAGGGCTATGGCTACACCTTC
>TRBJ1-6|.|.|TRBV4-1
CASSQVGFRASSYNSPLHF
TGCGCCAGCAGCCAAGTAGGGTTCAGGGCGAGCTCCTATAATTCACCCCTCCACTTT
>TRBJ2-1|TRBD2|.|TRBV20-1
CSAVPTLAGGSYNEQFF
TGCAGTGCGGTCCCAACACTAGCGGGAGGCTCCTACAATGAGCAGTTCTTC
>TRBJ1-5|.|many|TRBV20-1
CSARNGASNQPQHF
TGCAGTGCTAGAAATGGGGCTAGCAATCAGCCCCAGCATTTT
>TRBJ1-5|TRBD1|.|TRBV10-2
CASSPTGTGNQPQHF
TGCGCCAGCAGTCCGACAGGGACCGGCAATCAGCCCCAGCATTTT
>TRBJ2-2|TRBD1|.|TRBV19
CASGQGGTGELFF
TGTGCCAGTGGACAGGGGGGGACCGGGGAGCTGTTTTTT
>TRBJ1-5|TRBD1|.|TRBV19
CASSIIRDRGYQPQHF
TGTGCCAGTAGTATAATCCGGGACAGGGGGTATCAGCCCCAGCATTTT
>TRBJ1-2|.|.|TRBV5-1
CASSLFPEDGYTF
TGCGCCAGCAGCTTGTTCCCAGAGGATGGCTACACCTTC
>TRBJ1-6|TRBD1|many|TRBV5-1
CASSPGTDNSPLHF
TGCGCCAGCAGCCCCGGGACAGATAATTCACCCCTCCACTTT
>TRBJ1-2|TRBD1|many|TRBV2
CASSVDRSNGYTF
TGTGCCAGCAGTGTGGACAGGTCCAATGGCTACACCTTC
>TRBJ1-4|.|many|TRBV7-2
CASSLVTGSEKLFF
TGTGCCAGCAGCTTAGTCACAGGGTCTGAAAAACTGTTTTTT
>TRBJ1-1|.|.|TRBV11-3
CASSLGGGNAEAFF
TGTGCCAGCAGCTTGGGAGGCGGGAACGCTGAAGCTTTCTTT
>TRBJ2-4|.|.|TRBV19
CASKRGDEAKNIQYF
TGTGCCAGTAAAAGGGGCGACGAAGCCAAAAACATTCAGTACTTC
>TRBJ1-6|.|few|TRBV27
CASSLLPPSSYNSPLHF
TGTGCCAGCAGTTTATTACCACCGAGCTCCTATAATTCACCCCTCCACTTT
>TRBJ1-5|TRBD1|many|TRBV3-1
CASSSGQVFNQPQHF
TGTGCCAGCAGCTCGGGACAGGTCTTCAATCAGCCCCAGCATTTT
>TRBJ2-7|.|few|TRBV20-1
CSAFLHLAEQYF
TGCAGTGCTTTTCTACACCTAGCCGAGCAGTACTTC
>TRBJ2-7|.|many|TRBV11-2
CASSLGTLAYEQYF
TGTGCCAGCAGCCTAGGGACGCTAGCCTACGAGCAGTACTTC
>TRBJ2-7|TRBD1|few|TRBV9
CASIGGTEYSYEQYF
TGTGCCAGCATCGGTGGGACAGAATACTCCTACGAGCAGTACTTC
>TRBJ2-3|TRBD2|many|TRBV28
CASRDSGRGADTQYF
TGTGCCAGCAGAGATAGCGGGAGGGGAGCAGATACGCAGTATTTT
>TRBJ2-1|TRBD1|.|TRBV9
CASSPQGLDEQFF
TGTGCCAGCAGCCCACAGGGGTTGGATGAGCAGTTCTTC
>TRBJ2-7|.|.|TRBV7-9
CASSLIAQAYEQYF
TGTGCCAGCAGCTTAATCGCGCAAGCCTACGAGCAGTACTTC
>TRBJ2-5|.|many|TRBV14
CASSHGIQETQYF
TGTGCCAGCAGCCACGGCATTCAAGAGACCCAGTACTTC
>TRBJ1-1|.|.|TRBV5-1
CASSLGEVLNTEAFF
TGCGCCAGCAGCTTGGGTGAGGTACTGAACACTGAAGCTTTCTTT
>TRBJ2-7|TRBD2|many|TRBV6-5
CASSSGLAGGKYF
TGTGCCAGCAGTTCGGGACTAGCGGGAGGGAAGTACTTC
>TRBJ2-3|.|many|TRBV30
CAWSNTDTQYF
TGTGCCTGGAGTAACACAGATACGCAGTATTTT
>TRBJ1-4|.|many|TRBV7-9
CASSLAEEKLFF
TGTGCCAGCAGCTTAGCAGAAGAAAAACTGTTTTTT
>TRBJ1-1|.|many|TRBV28
CASSERAEAFF
TGTGCCAGCAGTGAGAGGGCAGAAGCTTTCTTT
>TRBJ2-1|TRBD2|few|TRBV12-3/TRBV12-4
CASSLEARGGEFF
TGTGCCAGCAGTTTAGAGGCACGGGGGGGGGAGTTCTTC
>TRBJ1-6|TRBD1|many|TRBV3-1
CASSRTGGDSPLHF
TGTGCCAGCAGCCGGACAGGGGGCGATTCACCCCTCCACTTT
>TRBJ2-7|.|.|TRBV5-6
CASSYQYEQYF
TGTGCCAGCAGCTACCAGTACGAGCAGTACTTC
>TRBJ1-1|.|many|TRBV29-1
CSVAAPTGTEAFF
TGCAGCGTTGCCGCGCCTACGGGGACTGAAGCTTTCTTT
>TRBJ2-1|TRBD1|many|TRBV2
CASNRDRGQDEQFF
TGTGCCAGCAACAGGGACAGGGGGCAGGATGAGCAGTTCTTC
>TRBJ1-1|TRBD1|many|TRBV3-1
CASGHRGFGAFF
TGTGCCAGCGGCCACAGGGGGTTTGGAGCTTTCTTT
>TRBJ1-5|TRBD1|once|TRBV7-2
CANSPRRGGPTGVDQPQHF
TGTGCCAACAGCCCCAGGCGGGGGGGCCCGACAGGGGTTGATCAGCCCCAGCATTTT
>TRBJ1-1|.|many|TRBV11-1
CASSLGHLNTEAFF
TGTGCCAGCAGCCTCGGACACCTGAACACTGAAGCTTTCTTT
>TRBJ1-2|.|many|TRBV20-1
CSARRGRIDYGYTF
TGCAGTGCTAGGCGGGGGCGGATTGACTATGGCTACACCTTC
>TRBJ2-7|TRBD2|few|TRBV24-1
CATESWREASYEQYF
TGTGCCACCGAGTCGTGGCGGGAGGCCTCCTACGAGCAGTACTTC
>TRBJ1-5|TRBD1|many|TRBV7-2
CASSPWTGEQPQHF
TGTGCCAGCAGCCCTTGGACAGGGGAGCAGCCCCAGCATTTT
>TRBJ2-5|.|.|TRBV12-3/TRBV12-4
CASSLGRGRQETQYF
TGTGCCAGCAGTTTAGGCAGGGGTCGGCAAGAGACCCAGTACTTC